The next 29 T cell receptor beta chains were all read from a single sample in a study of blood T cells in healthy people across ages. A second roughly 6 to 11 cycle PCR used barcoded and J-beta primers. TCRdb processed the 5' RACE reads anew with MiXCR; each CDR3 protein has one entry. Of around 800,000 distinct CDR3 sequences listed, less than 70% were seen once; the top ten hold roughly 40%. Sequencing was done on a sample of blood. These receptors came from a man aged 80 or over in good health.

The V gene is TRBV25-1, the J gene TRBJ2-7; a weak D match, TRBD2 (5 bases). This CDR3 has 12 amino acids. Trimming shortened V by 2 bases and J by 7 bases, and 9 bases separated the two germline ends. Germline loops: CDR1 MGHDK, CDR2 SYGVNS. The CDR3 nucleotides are TGTGCCAGCAGTGAAGCTGGGAGTGAGCAGTACTTC. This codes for CASSEAGSEQYF.

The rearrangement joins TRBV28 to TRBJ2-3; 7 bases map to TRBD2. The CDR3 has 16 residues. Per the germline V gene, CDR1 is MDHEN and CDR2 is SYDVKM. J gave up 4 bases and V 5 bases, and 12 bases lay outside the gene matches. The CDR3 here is CASSTQKRGGPDTQYF. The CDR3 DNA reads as TGTGCCAGCAGTACCCAGAAAAGGGGAGGGCCAGATACGCAGTATTTT.

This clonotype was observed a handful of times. The CDR3 reads CASSHKSGQRRTDTQYF. CDR3 DNA sequence: TGTGCCAGCAGCCATAAGTCGGGACAGAGACGAACAGATACGCAGTATTTT. The V call is TRBV7-2, the J call TRBJ2-3; TRBD1 agrees at 7 bases. V dropped 5 bases and J dropped 3; count of bases not matched to a gene: 14. Germline CDR1 reads SGHTA; CDR2 reads FQGNSA. The CDR3 consists of 17 residues.

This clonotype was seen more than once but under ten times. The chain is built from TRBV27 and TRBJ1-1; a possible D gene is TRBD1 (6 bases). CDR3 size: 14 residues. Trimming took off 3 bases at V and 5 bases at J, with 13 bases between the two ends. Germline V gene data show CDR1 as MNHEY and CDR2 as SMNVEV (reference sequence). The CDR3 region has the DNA TGTGCCAGCAGTTTTCTTACAGGGAGGACTGAAGCTTTCTTT. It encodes CASSFLTGRTEAFF.

This chain's CDR3 is CASRRGDRVTADTQYF. DNA of the CDR3: TGCGCCAGCAGACGGGGGGACAGGGTCACGGCAGATACGCAGTATTTT. The chain carries TRBV5-1 and TRBJ2-3, with 9 bases aligning to TRBD1. The V gene's germline CDR1 is SGHRS and CDR2 YFSETQ. The CDR3 consists of 16 residues. With V trimmed by 5 bases and J by 4 bases, 11 bases remained unmatched.

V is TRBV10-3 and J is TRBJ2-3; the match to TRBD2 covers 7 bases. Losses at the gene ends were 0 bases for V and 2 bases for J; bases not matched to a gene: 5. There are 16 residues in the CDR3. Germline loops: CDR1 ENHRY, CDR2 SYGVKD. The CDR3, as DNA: TGTGCCATCAGTGAGTCGGCTAGCGGCACCACAGATACGCAGTATTTT. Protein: CAISESASGTTDTQYF.

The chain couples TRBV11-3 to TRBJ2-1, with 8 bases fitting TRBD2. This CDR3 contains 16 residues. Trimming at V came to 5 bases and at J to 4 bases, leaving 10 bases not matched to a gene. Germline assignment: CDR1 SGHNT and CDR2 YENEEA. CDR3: CASSPRSSGLYNEQFF. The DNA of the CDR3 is TGTGCCAGCAGCCCCAGATCTAGCGGGCTGTACAATGAGCAGTTCTTC.

CDR3 residues: CASSLGGLGVMDTQYF. The CDR3 DNA follows: TGCGCCAGCAGCTTGGGGGGACTAGGGGTAATGGATACGCAGTATTTT. The V call is TRBV5-1, the J call TRBJ2-3, with 8 positions matching TRBD2. J was trimmed by 6 bases and V by 0 bases; bases with no gene match: 9. The CDR3 has 16 amino acids. CDR1 and CDR2 from the germline V gene are SGHRS and YFSETQ.

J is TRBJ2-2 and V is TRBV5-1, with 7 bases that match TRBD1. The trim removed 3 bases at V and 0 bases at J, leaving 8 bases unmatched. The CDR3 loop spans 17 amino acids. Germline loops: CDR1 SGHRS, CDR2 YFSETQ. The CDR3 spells CASSYGQAGSNTGELFF. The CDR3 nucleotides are TGCGCCAGCAGCTACGGACAGGCCGGATCGAACACCGGGGAGCTGTTTTTT.

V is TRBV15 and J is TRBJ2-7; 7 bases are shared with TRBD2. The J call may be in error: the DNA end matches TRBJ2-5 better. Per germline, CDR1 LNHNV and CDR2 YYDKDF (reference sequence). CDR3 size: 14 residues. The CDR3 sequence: CATSRTTGGETQYF. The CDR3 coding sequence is TGTGCCACCAGCAGGACCACCGGGGGGGAGACCCAGTACTTC.

The CDR3, as DNA: TGTGCCAGCAGTGGGGGACCCGTTAATTCACCCCTCCACTTT. This gives the protein CASSGGPVNSPLHF. This chain connects TRBV9 to TRBJ1-6, with TRBD1 as a possible D gene (5 bases). Germline CDR1 and CDR2: SGDLS and YYNGEE. Trimming stripped 5 bases from V and 6 bases from J, with 12 bases between. CDR3 length: 14 residues.

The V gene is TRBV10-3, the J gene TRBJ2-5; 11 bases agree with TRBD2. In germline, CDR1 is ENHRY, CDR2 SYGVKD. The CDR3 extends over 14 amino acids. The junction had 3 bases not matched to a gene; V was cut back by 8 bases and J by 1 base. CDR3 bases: TGTGCCATCGGTCTAGCGGGAGGCCAAGAGACCCAGTACTTC. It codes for CAIGLAGGQETQYF.

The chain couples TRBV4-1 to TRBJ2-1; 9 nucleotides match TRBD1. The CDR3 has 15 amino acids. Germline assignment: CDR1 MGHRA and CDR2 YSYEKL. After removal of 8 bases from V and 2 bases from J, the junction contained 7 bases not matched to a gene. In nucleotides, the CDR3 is TGCGCCAGCGGCCCGGACAGGGGAACCTACAATGAGCAGTTCTTC. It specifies CASGPDRGTYNEQFF.

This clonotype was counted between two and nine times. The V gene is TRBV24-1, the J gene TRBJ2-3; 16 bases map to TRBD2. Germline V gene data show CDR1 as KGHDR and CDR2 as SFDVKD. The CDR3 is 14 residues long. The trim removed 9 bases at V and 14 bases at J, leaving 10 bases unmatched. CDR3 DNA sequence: TGTGCCACCGCCGCCGGGACTAGCGGGAGGGCGGCGTATTTT. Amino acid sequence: CATAAGTSGRAAYF.

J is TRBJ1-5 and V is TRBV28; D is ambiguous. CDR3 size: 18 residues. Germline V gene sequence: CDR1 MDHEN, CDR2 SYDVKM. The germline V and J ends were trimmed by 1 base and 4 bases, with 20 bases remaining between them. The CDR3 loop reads CASSLSNGLGSLNQPQHF. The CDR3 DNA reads TGTGCCAGCAGTTTATCTAACGGACTTGGCAGCCTAAATCAGCCCCAGCATTTT.

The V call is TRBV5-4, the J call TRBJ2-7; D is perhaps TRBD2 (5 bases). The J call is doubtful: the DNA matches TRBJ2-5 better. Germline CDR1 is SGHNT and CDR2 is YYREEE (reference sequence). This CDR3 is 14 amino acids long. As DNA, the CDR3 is TGTGCCAGCAGCACCGAAAGGTCGGGGGAGACCCAGTACTTC. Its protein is CASSTERSGETQYF.

Written as DNA, the CDR3 is TGCGCCAGCAGCTGGGCCGGGACTAGCAGCCACGAGCAGTACTTC. Protein: CASSWAGTSSHEQYF. The J gene is TRBJ2-1, the V gene TRBV5-1; 9 bases map to TRBD2. TRBJ2-7 explains the end of the DNA better; the J call may be wrong. The germline V gene has CDR1 SGHRS and CDR2 YFSETQ. CDR3 length equals 15 residues.

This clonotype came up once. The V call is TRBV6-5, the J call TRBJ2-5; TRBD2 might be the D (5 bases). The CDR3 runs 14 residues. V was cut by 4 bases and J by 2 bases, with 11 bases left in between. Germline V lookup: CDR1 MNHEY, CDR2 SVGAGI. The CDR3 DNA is TGTGCCAGCAGTTCGAGAACTAGTCAAGAGACCCAGTACTTC. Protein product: CASSSRTSQETQYF.

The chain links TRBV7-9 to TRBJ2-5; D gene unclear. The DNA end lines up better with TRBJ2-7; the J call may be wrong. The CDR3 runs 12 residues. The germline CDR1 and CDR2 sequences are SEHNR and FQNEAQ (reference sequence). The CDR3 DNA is TGTGCCAGCAGCCGAAAACCTGACGAGCAGTACTTC. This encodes CASSRKPDEQYF.

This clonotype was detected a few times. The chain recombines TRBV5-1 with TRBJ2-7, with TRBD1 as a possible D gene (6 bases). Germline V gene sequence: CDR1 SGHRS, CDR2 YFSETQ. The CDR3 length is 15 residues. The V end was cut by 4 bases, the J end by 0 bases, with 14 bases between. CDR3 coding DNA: TGCGCCAGCAGCCCCGCAGGGACAAACTCCTACGAGCAGTACTTC. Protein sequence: CASSPAGTNSYEQYF.

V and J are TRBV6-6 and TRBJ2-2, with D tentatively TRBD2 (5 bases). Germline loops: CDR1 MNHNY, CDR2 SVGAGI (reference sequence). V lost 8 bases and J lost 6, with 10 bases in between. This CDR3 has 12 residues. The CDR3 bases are TGTGCCAGCCATTTGGGAGCCGGGGAGCTGTTTTTT. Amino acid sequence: CASHLGAGELFF.

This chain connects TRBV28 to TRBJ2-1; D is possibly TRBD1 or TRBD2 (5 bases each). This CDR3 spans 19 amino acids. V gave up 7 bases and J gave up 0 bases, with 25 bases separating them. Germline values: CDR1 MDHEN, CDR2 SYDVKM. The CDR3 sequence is CASIGTALRTDSSYNEQFF. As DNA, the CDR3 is TGTGCCAGCATTGGGACGGCTCTCAGAACCGATAGCTCCTACAATGAGCAGTTCTTC.

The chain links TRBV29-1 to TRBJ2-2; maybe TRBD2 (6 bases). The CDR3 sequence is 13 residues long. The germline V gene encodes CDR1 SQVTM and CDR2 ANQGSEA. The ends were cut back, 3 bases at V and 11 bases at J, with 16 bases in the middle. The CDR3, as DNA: TGCAGCGTTGAGGGAGGCCAGACCTACGAGCTGTTTTTT. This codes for CSVEGGQTYELFF.

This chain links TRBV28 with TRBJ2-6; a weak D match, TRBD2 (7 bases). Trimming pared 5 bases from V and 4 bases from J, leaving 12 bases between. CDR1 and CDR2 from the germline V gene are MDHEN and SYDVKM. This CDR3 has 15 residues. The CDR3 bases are TGTGCCAGCAGTCCCGGGGGGCCCGGGGCCAACGTCCTGACTTTC. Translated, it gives CASSPGGPGANVLTF.

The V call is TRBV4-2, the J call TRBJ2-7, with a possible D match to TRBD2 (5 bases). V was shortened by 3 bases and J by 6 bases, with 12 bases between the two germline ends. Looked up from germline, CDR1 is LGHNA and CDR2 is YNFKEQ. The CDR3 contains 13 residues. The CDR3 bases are TGTGCCAGCAGCCAGACGGTTGCGGGCGAGCAGTACTTC. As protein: CASSQTVAGEQYF.

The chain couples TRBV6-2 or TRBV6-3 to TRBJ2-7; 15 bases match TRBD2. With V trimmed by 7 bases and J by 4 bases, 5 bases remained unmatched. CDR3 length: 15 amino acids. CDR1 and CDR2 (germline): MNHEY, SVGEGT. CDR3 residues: CASTDGLAGGYEQYF. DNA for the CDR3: TGTGCCAGCACCGACGGACTAGCGGGAGGGTACGAGCAGTACTTC.

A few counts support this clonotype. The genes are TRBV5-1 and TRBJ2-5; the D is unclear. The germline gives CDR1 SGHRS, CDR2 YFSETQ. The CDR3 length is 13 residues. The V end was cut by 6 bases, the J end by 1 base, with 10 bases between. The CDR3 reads CASTTVPQETQYF. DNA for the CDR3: TGCGCCAGCACAACAGTACCCCAAGAGACCCAGTACTTC.

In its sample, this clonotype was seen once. DNA of the CDR3: TGTGCCAGCAGTGCCCTTCGGACAGGGGACCAAGAGACCCAGTACTTC. This encodes CASSALRTGDQETQYF. The chain combines TRBV6-1 with TRBJ2-5, with 9 bases fitting TRBD1. The V gene end was trimmed by 4 bases and the J gene end by 0 bases; junction bases not matched to a gene: 6. Looked up from germline, CDR1 is MNHNS and CDR2 is SASEGT. The CDR3 covers 16 residues.

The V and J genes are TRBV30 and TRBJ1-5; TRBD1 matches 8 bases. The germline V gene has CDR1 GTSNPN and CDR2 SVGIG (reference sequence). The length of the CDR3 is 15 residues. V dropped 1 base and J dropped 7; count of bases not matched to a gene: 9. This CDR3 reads CAWSAGQGSWQPQHF. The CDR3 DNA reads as TGTGCCTGGAGTGCCGGACAGGGATCTTGGCAGCCCCAGCATTTT. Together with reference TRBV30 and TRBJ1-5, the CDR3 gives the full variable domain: SQTIHQWPATLVQPVGSPLSLECTVEGTSNPNLYWYRQAAGRGLQLLFYSVGIGQISSEVPQNLSASRPQDRQFILSSKKLLLSDSGFYLCAWSAGQGSWQPQHFGDGTRLSIL.